This T cell receptor beta chain was captured in a study of blood T cells in healthy people across ages. Across the whole study: Template switching captured about one barcoded beta molecule per two T cells. General observations from the study: Estimates of total diversity, which came from one million sequenced T cells, were considered to be underestimates. Observed TCR beta diversity showed a strong correlation with the percentage of naive T cells as measured by flow cytometry.

PCR was performed a second time for about 7 to 12 cycles using a sample-barcoded 5' primer and a J-beta primer mix. Each of the cDNA molecules was tagged by a template-switch adaptor with 12 random nucleotides. Each CDR3 protein is one row after TCRdb ran MiXCR on the 5' RACE reads. The data hold over 1,300,000 distinct CDR3 sequences, with 59% observed a single time. CDR3 size: 14 residues. Per germline, CDR1 DFQATT and CDR2 SNEGSKA (reference sequence). The germline V and J ends were trimmed by 5 bases and 5 bases, with 18 bases remaining between them. Comments on this clonotype: The antigen remains undetermined.

The sequence came from a young man in good health. The sequencing input was blood. The chain recombines TRBV20-1 with TRBJ1-1; D perhaps matches TRBD1 (5 bases). CDR3 protein: CSASRTPRGTEAFF. In DNA form, the CDR3 reads TGCAGTGCTTCCCGGACACCTCGGGGGACTGAAGCTTTCTTT.